Listed here are 26 T cell receptor beta chains from one sample, sequenced in a study of T cell changes during pregnancy in multiple sclerosis. Produced via immunoSEQ multiplex PCR; TCRdb's table is partial and in-frame only. Of some 90,000 clones in the sample, 91% were seen once. The sample consisted of peripheral blood, taken after pregnancy. The receptors come from a female donor in good health, enrolled as a control in a pregnancy study.

The sample holds many counts of this clone. J is TRBJ1-1 and V is TRBV7-6; D is undetermined. This CDR3 region has 15 residues. The germline CDR1 and CDR2 sequences are SGHVS and FNYEAQ. The ends were cut back, 1 base at V and 0 bases at J, with 9 bases in the middle. CDR3 region: CASSLGPRMNTEAFF. CDR3 nucleotides: TGTGCCAGCAGCTTAGGGCCCAGGATGAACACTGAAGCTTTCTTT.

The V and J genes are TRBV7-8 and TRBJ1-1; D ambiguous. Germline V gene lookup returns CDR1 SGHVS and CDR2 FQNEAQ. The CDR3 is 17 amino acids. Trimming took off 2 bases at V and 0 bases at J, with 16 bases between the two ends. DNA for the CDR3: TGTGCCAGCAGCTTAATCGCGGTTGGCGTTATGAACACTGAAGCTTTCTTT. Protein sequence: CASSLIAVGVMNTEAFF.

The J gene is TRBJ1-4, the V gene TRBV6-1; D may be TRBD1 (5 bases). This CDR3 region has 15 residues. Trimming stripped 6 bases from V and 0 bases from J, with 11 bases between. Per germline, CDR1 MNHNS and CDR2 SASEGT. DNA for the CDR3: TGTGCCAGCAGGGGGGGTGGGGCAACTAATGAAAAACTGTTTTTT. Translating gives CASRGGGATNEKLFF.

J is TRBJ2-7 and V is TRBV29-1, with D maybe TRBD1 (6 bases). Germline V gives CDR1 SQVTM, CDR2 ANQGSEA. The CDR3 extends over 15 amino acids. V dropped 0 bases and J dropped 0 bases, with 12 bases sitting between them. In nucleotides, the CDR3 is TGCAGCGTTGAAGACCTATCGACAGGCTCCTACGAGCAGTACTTC. Its protein product is CSVEDLSTGSYEQYF.

CDR3 nucleotides: TGTGCCAGCAGTGAAGCGGGAGCGGGGGACTACGAGCAGTACTTC. It translates to CASSEAGAGDYEQYF. The rearrangement joins TRBV2 to TRBJ2-7, with TRBD2 identical over 8 bases. The CDR3 is 15 amino acids. Germline assignment: CDR1 SNHLY and CDR2 FYNNEI. V lost 0 bases, J lost 3 bases, and 4 bases stayed unmatched.

This chain joins TRBV10-3 and TRBJ2-7; D remains ambiguous. With 3 bases removed from V and 2 bases from J, the gap between germline ends came to 11 bases. The CDR3 consists of 14 residues. Germline CDR1 ENHRY, CDR2 SYGVKD. The CDR3, as DNA: TGTGCCATCAGTGAAACTCTCCAAACCTACGAGCAGTACTTC. Translating it yields CAISETLQTYEQYF.

V usage is TRBV4-3 and J usage is TRBJ1-1; 10 bases align to TRBD1. The CDR3 is 14 residues long. J was trimmed by 3 bases and V by 4 bases; bases with no gene match: 2. Germline-derived CDR1 and CDR2 are LGHNA and YSLEER. The CDR3 protein is CASSLGQGDTEAFF. The CDR3, as DNA: TGCGCCAGCAGCCTCGGACAGGGGGACACTGAAGCTTTCTTT.

This clone was seen once. The genes are TRBV19 and TRBJ2-5, with 8 bases aligning to TRBD2. V gave up 5 bases and J gave up 4 bases; unmatched junction bases: 6. This CDR3 region has 14 residues. Germline CDR1 reads LNHDA; CDR2 reads SQIVND (reference sequence). CDR3 DNA: TGTGCCAGTAGTTTGCTTCGGGGGGGAGAGACCCAGTACTTC. Translation gives CASSLLRGGETQYF.

The J gene is TRBJ2-1, the V gene TRBV13; TRBD1 is a possible D gene (8 bases). This CDR3 spans 17 amino acids. From germline, CDR1 is PRHDT and CDR2 FYEKMQ (reference sequence). V lost 1 base and J lost 0, with 13 bases in between. CDR3 in amino acids: CASSLDRGGSSYNEQFF. CDR3 DNA: TGTGCCAGCAGCTTAGACAGGGGGGGAAGCTCCTACAATGAGCAGTTCTTC.

The rearrangement uses TRBV29-1 and TRBJ2-1; 8 bases are a match to TRBD1. The J segment lost 4 bases and the V segment lost 6 bases, leaving 8 bases of the junction unmatched. This CDR3 contains 14 residues. Germline V gene sequence: CDR1 SQVTM, CDR2 ANQGSEA. DNA for the CDR3: TGCAGCGTCGACCAGGGGGCGTATTACAATGAGCAGTTCTTC. It translates to CSVDQGAYYNEQFF.

V is TRBV6-5 and J is TRBJ2-5; D is perhaps TRBD2 (6 bases). CDR3 length: 14 residues. Between the trimmed V and J ends, which lost 5 bases and 4 bases, there was a span of 14 bases. Germline V gene data show CDR1 as MNHEY and CDR2 as SVGAGI. The CDR3 nucleotides read TGTGCCAGCAGTACTCAGGAGGGGTTAGAGACCCAGTACTTC. It translates to CASSTQEGLETQYF.

V and J are TRBV4-3 and TRBJ2-4; D unresolved. The CDR3 covers 16 residues. With 0 bases removed from V and 7 bases from J, the gap between germline ends came to 16 bases. The germline gives CDR1 LGHNA, CDR2 YSLEER. This CDR3 is CASSQDKRGVVNIQYF. CDR3 coding DNA: TGCGCCAGCAGCCAAGATAAAAGAGGCGTCGTGAACATTCAGTACTTC.

The chain uses TRBV7-3 and TRBJ2-1; TRBD2 matches at 10 bases. Trimming took 5 bases from V and 9 from J; bases not matched to a gene: 10. The CDR3 runs to 15 residues. Germline V gives CDR1 SGHTA, CDR2 FQGTGA. CDR3 sequence reads: CASSRLAGADSEQFF. CDR3 bases: TGTGCCAGCAGCCGCCTAGCGGGGGCCGACAGTGAGCAGTTCTTC.

The rearrangement uses TRBV18 and TRBJ2-7, with 7 nucleotides matching TRBD1. This CDR3 spans 13 amino acids. The V gene end was trimmed by 4 bases and the J gene end by 3 bases; junction bases not matched to a gene: 3. CDR1 is KGHSH and CDR2 is LQKENI in the germline V gene. The chain's CDR3 is CASSLGQVYEQYF. CDR3 nucleotides: TGTGCCAGCTCACTCGGACAGGTCTACGAGCAGTACTTC.

The CDR3 region has the DNA TGTGCCAGCAGCCCCCGGGTAGCGGGGGCCGGGGAGCTGTTTTTT. Protein sequence: CASSPRVAGAGELFF. This chain joins TRBV7-3 and TRBJ2-2; 9 nucleotides align to TRBD2. This CDR3 region has 15 residues. CDR1 and CDR2 (germline): SGHTA, FQGTGA. J lost 6 bases, V lost 5 bases, and 7 bases had no gene match. The full variable domain, in which reference TRBV7-3 and TRBJ2-2 provide the parts outside the CDR3, is GAGVSQTPSNKVTEKGKYVELRCDPISGHTALYWYRQSLGQGPEFLIYFQGTGAADDSGLPNDRFFAVRPEGSVSTLKIQRTERGDSAVYLCASSPRVAGAGELFFGEGSRLTVL.

The chain carries TRBV7-3 and TRBJ2-1; 10 bases map to TRBD1. The CDR3 has 14 residues. Germline loops: CDR1 SGHTA, CDR2 FQGTGA. Unmatched junction bases numbered 5, after V lost 2 bases and J lost 10 bases. CDR3 DNA: TGTGCCAGCAGCTTAGGGGACAGGGGCGCGGAGCAGTTCTTC. It encodes CASSLGDRGAEQFF.

J is TRBJ1-6 and V is TRBV6-1, with D hard to call. Trimming shortened V by 7 bases and J by 2 bases, and 6 bases separated the two germline ends. Germline V gene lookup returns CDR1 MNHNS and CDR2 SASEGT. This CDR3 is built from 13 residues. The CDR3 loop is CASITAYNSPLHF. The CDR3 coding sequence is TGTGCCAGCATTACAGCCTATAATTCACCCCTCCACTTT.

The genes are TRBV4-3 and TRBJ1-2; D may be TRBD1 (5 bases). Germline CDR1 reads LGHNA; CDR2 reads YSLEER. The CDR3 contains 19 residues. V was pared by 0 bases and J by 4 bases, with 24 bases between. CDR3 protein: CASSQETPQGHPFAYGYTF. The DNA of the CDR3 is TGCGCCAGCAGCCAAGAGACCCCTCAAGGACACCCCTTCGCCTATGGCTACACCTTC.

The chain employs TRBV2 and TRBJ1-4, with D possibly matching TRBD1 (6 bases). The CDR3 runs to 12 residues. Germline assignment: CDR1 SNHLY and CDR2 FYNNEI. V gave up 8 bases and J gave up 6 bases, with 10 bases separating them. CDR3 sequence (DNA): TGTGCCAGCGTCGGGGGGCATGAAAAACTGTTTTTT. Its protein product is CASVGGHEKLFF. Complete variable domain (other parts from reference TRBV2 and TRBJ1-4): EPEVTQTPSHQVTQMGQEVILRCVPISNHLYFYWYRQILGQKVEFLVSFYNNEISEKSEIFDDQFSVERPDGSNFTLKIRSTKLEDSAMYFCASVGGHEKLFFGSGTQLSVL.

The CDR3 region has the DNA TGTGCCAGCAGTGAGAGAGAGGGTTATGGCTACACCTTC. Encoded protein: CASSEREGYGYTF. The rearrangement uses TRBV6-1 and TRBJ1-2; D not certain. Germline CDR1 is MNHNS and CDR2 is SASEGT. The germline V and J ends were trimmed by 3 bases and 5 bases, with 10 bases remaining between them. The CDR3 spans 13 residues.

The chain has TRBV4-1 and TRBJ1-2; TRBD1 aligns across 11 bases. In germline, CDR1 is MGHRA, CDR2 YSYEKL. The CDR3 loop spans 20 amino acids. With V trimmed by 2 bases and J by 3 bases, 17 bases remained unmatched. CDR3 in amino acids: CASSQKRDPDRGPSDYGYTF. Here the CDR3 DNA reads TGCGCCAGCAGCCAAAAGAGGGACCCGGACAGGGGGCCCTCCGACTATGGCTACACCTTC.

The chain uses TRBV4-3 and TRBJ1-2; perhaps TRBD1 as D (5 bases). V was cut by 1 base and J by 4 bases, with 10 bases left in between. The length of the CDR3 is 14 residues. From germline, CDR1 is LGHNA and CDR2 YSLEER. CDR3 coding DNA: TGCGCCAGCAGCCAAGGGCCAGGGATCTATGGCTACACCTTC. It translates to CASSQGPGIYGYTF.

This clone was detected once. J is TRBJ2-2 and V is TRBV25-1; 12 bases are shared with TRBD2. Germline CDR1 MGHDK, CDR2 SYGVNS. The CDR3 spans 14 residues. Trimming removed 7 bases from V and 6 bases from J; junction bases left unmatched: 3. In DNA form, the CDR3 reads TGTGCCAGCACCCTAGCGGGGGGGGCCGGGGAGCTGTTTTTT. Encoded protein: CASTLAGGAGELFF.

A few counts support this clone. The chain carries TRBV2 and TRBJ2-7, with TRBD1 matching 9 bases. Germline CDR1 reads SNHLY; CDR2 reads FYNNEI. V dropped 5 bases and J dropped 4; count of bases not matched to a gene: 6. This CDR3 is built from 14 residues. The CDR3 nucleotides are TGTGCCAGCAGTAGGGACAGGGTGTTTTACGAGCAGTACTTC. Translated: CASSRDRVFYEQYF.

The chain is built from TRBV2 and TRBJ2-5; 7 bases match TRBD1. V gave up 5 bases and J gave up 5 bases; unmatched junction bases: 2. CDR1 is SNHLY, CDR2 FYNNEI, per germline. This CDR3 contains 12 residues. CDR3 sequence (DNA): TGTGCCAGCAGTCCCAGGGGGGAGACCCAGTACTTC. Its translation is CASSPRGETQYF.

This chain uses TRBV7-3 with TRBJ2-2, with TRBD1 identical over 7 bases. This CDR3 contains 15 residues. The germline V gene encodes CDR1 SGHTA and CDR2 FQGTGA. The V gene end was trimmed by 2 bases and the J gene end by 3 bases; junction bases not matched to a gene: 3. The CDR3 here is CASSLDRVDTGELFF. The CDR3 DNA is TGTGCCAGCAGCTTAGACAGGGTGGACACCGGGGAGCTGTTTTTT.